This T cell receptor (beta chain) was found in a study of beta chain features in type 1 diabetes. This clone was detected only a few times. Its specificity is unknown. Germline lookup yields CDR1 SGHDT and CDR2 YYEEEE. V gave up 4 bases and J gave up 0 bases, with 15 bases separating them. CDR3 length: 16 residues. What was sequenced were expressed TCRB transcripts, since all of the isolated RNA had been reverse transcribed. TCRdb's copy holds only in-frame clones and misses some; the assay was immunoSEQ multiplex PCR. This table holds about 290,000 clones, 8% found once. The study, taken as a whole, reports: Type 1 diabetes patients showed a moderate but significant shortening of TCRB CDR3s in all four CD4+ subsets. The naive, central memory and Treg TCRB repertoires showed an apparent similarity that was greater among patients than among healthy donors. In cDNA sequencing, cells with high TCR expression could be over-represented.

This TCR was sampled from a woman aged 18 to 35 in good health. Sequences were obtained from central memory CD4+ T cells from blood. The J gene is TRBJ2-3, the V gene TRBV5-6; D remains unclear. The CDR3 loop is CASSLPLGSSTDTQYF. The CDR3 DNA reads TGTGCCAGCAGCCTCCCTCTAGGTAGTAGCACAGATACGCAGTATTTT.